This T cell receptor beta chain is from a study of graft-versus-host responses after intestinal transplantation. Broader study findings: Among circulating GvH clones, peak levels were associated with early post-transplant declines in HvG clones.

In this sample, this clone turned up once. Its specificity is not known. The CDR3 is made up of 12 amino acids. V dropped 6 bases and J dropped 5; count of bases not matched to a gene: 1. Germline values: CDR1 MNHEY, CDR2 SVGAGI. Clones were sequenced by immunoSEQ multiplex PCR, and TCRdb holds only the in-frame ones, with some missing. The sample records 80,000 to 100,000 clones, about four fifths being singletons. The chain has TRBV6-5 and TRBJ1-1, with 9 bases matching TRBD1. The origin of this receptor is a human donor who received an intestinal transplant. Here the sequenced sample was unstimulated CD8+ T cells sorted from spleen or lymph node cells, taken before intestinal transplant. Written as DNA, the CDR3 is TGTGCCAGCAGGACAGGGGGAACTGAAGCTTTCTTT. This translates into CASRTGGTEAFF.